These T cell receptor beta chains were read from a single sample in a study of T cell changes during pregnancy in multiple sclerosis. TCRdb keeps only in-frame clones here, not all; method: immunoSEQ multiplex PCR. The sample has about 73,000 clones, 85% to 90% seen once; the top ten hold 9% to 9.5%. The source was peripheral blood, collected after pregnancy. These TCRs come from a female donor in good health, enrolled as a control in a pregnancy study. The CDR3 runs from the conserved cysteine through the conserved F or W. Fields, in order: J gene, D gene, V gene, clone size, CDR3 DNA, CDR3 protein. A D gene is named only where the DNA matches it firmly. A clone size is listed for some rows: how often the clone was seen (once, few, many), or a class if it is expanded.

TRBJ1-5	TRBD1	TRBV19	.	TGTGCCAGTAGTATAGACCGTATGGCAGGGGGCTCTAATCAGCCCCAGCATTTT	CASSIDRMAGGSNQPQHF
TRBJ2-1	.	TRBV10-3	.	TGTGCCATCAGTAGCGGGCTCAACAATGAGCAGTTCTTC	CAISSGLNNEQFF
TRBJ1-3	TRBD1	TRBV6-6	.	TGTGCCAGCAGTTCTACAGGGGTGTCAGGAAACACCATATATTTT	CASSSTGVSGNTIYF
TRBJ2-7	TRBD2	TRBV5-1	.	TGCGCCAGCAGCTTGGCGTCTAGCGGGGGCTACGAGCAGTACTTC	CASSLASSGGYEQYF
TRBJ2-6	.	TRBV18	.	TGTGCCAGCTCACGGCCAACAGGCCGAGTCGGGGCCAACGTCCTGACTTTC	CASSRPTGRVGANVLTF
TRBJ2-7	TRBD2	TRBV9	once	TGTGCCAGCAGTGGGGGGGCCTACGAGCAGTACTTC	CASSGGAYEQYF
TRBJ1-3	.	TRBV4-3	once	TGCGCCAGCAGCCCCGGCGTAACAGGGTCATATGCTGGAAACACCATATATTTT	CASSPGVTGSYAGNTIYF
TRBJ2-5	.	TRBV6-5	.	TGTGCCAGCAGTATGGGGGCGATCCAAGAGACCCAGTACTTC	CASSMGAIQETQYF
TRBJ1-3	.	TRBV29-1	.	TGCAGCGTTGAATCTCGCGGTGGAAACACCATATATTTT	CSVESRGGNTIYF
TRBJ2-5	.	TRBV10-3	.	TGTGCCATCAGCCCCGGCGGGGCGCAAGAGACCCAGTACTTC	CAISPGGAQETQYF
TRBJ2-3	.	TRBV10-3	.	TGTGCCATCAGTGGGAGGAGTCAAACGGGAGATACGCAGTATTTT	CAISGRSQTGDTQYF
TRBJ1-1	TRBD1	TRBV7-8	.	TGTGCCAGCAGCTCTAAAACAGGGGGGGTAACTGAAGCTTTCTTT	CASSSKTGGVTEAFF
TRBJ1-4	TRBD1	TRBV7-9	.	TGTGCCAGCAGCTTGCCCTGGGACAGCGCCTCTGAAAAACTGTTTTTT	CASSLPWDSASEKLFF
TRBJ1-3	.	TRBV9	.	TGTGCCAGCAGCGTAGCTATAGGAAACACCATATATTTT	CASSVAIGNTIYF
TRBJ1-2	.	TRBV6-6	.	TGTGCCAGCAGTTACCCGGAGGATGGCTACACCTTC	CASSYPEDGYTF
TRBJ2-5	TRBD1	TRBV18	.	TGTGCCAGCTCACGGACAGGGGGAGAGACCCAGTACTTC	CASSRTGGETQYF
TRBJ2-7	.	TRBV2	.	TGTGCCACCCACGGAACCCCTAGCTACGAGCAGTACTTC	CATHGTPSYEQYF
TRBJ1-2	.	TRBV4-3	.	TGCGCCAGCAGCCAAGAGTGGGCAGTTGCTAACTATGGCTACACCTTC	CASSQEWAVANYGYTF
TRBJ2-3	TRBD1	TRBV30	.	TGTGCCTGGAGTGCCTTGAGACCCGGGACAGGGGGCGGAGATACGCAGTATTTT	CAWSALRPGTGGGDTQYF
TRBJ1-2	TRBD1	TRBV10-3	.	TGTGCCATCAGTGACCTCACCTCGACAGGGTCCAACTATGGCTACACCTTC	CAISDLTSTGSNYGYTF
TRBJ1-1	.	TRBV10-3	once	TGTGCCATTTCCCGCCTGGAGGGGAACACTGAAGCTTTCTTT	CAISRLEGNTEAFF
TRBJ2-5	.	TRBV4-3	.	TGCGCCAGCAGCCAAAGGACGGGGGAGACCCAGTACTTC	CASSQRTGETQYF
TRBJ2-1	.	TRBV7-9	.	TGTGCCAGCAGCTCCCTAGGGGGGGCTTACAATGAGCAGTTCTTC	CASSSLGGAYNEQFF
TRBJ1-1	.	TRBV5-4	.	TGTGCCAGCAGCCCGCGAGGGGGTCGGGACACTGAAGCTTTCTTT	CASSPRGGRDTEAFF